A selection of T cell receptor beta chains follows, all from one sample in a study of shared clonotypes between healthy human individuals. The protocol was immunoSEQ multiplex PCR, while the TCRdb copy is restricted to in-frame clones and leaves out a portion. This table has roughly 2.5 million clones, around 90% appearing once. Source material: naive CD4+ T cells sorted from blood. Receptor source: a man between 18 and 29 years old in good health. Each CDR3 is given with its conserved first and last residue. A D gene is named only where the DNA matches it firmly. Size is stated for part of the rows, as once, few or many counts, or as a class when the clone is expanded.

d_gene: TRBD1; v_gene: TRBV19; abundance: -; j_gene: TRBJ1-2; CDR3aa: CASLRQGAPELNYGYTF; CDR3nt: TGTGCCTCACTCAGACAGGGGGCCCCGGAGTTGAACTATGGCTACACCTTC
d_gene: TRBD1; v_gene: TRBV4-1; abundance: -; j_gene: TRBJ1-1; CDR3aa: CASSQEMTGDTEAFF; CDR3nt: TGCGCCAGCAGCCAAGAAATGACAGGGGATACTGAAGCTTTCTTT
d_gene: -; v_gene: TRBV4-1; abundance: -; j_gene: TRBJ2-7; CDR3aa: CASSLSSGFSYEQYF; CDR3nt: TGCGCCAGCAGCCTGTCGAGCGGCTTTTCCTACGAGCAGTACTTC
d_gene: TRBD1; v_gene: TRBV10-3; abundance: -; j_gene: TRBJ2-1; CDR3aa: CAISEKTGGGHNEQFF; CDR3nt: TGTGCCATCAGTGAAAAGACAGGGGGCGGCCACAATGAGCAGTTCTTC
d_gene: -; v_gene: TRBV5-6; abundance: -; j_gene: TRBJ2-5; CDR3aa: CASSSMTRTEETQYF; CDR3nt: TGTGCCAGCAGCTCGATGACTAGGACTGAAGAGACCCAGTACTTC
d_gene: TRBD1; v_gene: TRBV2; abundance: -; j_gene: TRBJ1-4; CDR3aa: CASSDRQGGEKLFF; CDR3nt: TGTGCCAGCAGTGATAGACAGGGAGGTGAAAAACTGTTTTTT
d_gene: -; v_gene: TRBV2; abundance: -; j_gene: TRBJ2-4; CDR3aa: CASTTDAKNIQYF; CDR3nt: TGTGCCAGCACGACAGACGCCAAAAACATTCAGTACTTC
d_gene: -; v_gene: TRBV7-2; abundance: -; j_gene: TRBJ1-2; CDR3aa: CASSLDRENRGYTF; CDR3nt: TGTGCCAGCAGCTTAGATAGGGAAAATCGTGGCTACACCTTC
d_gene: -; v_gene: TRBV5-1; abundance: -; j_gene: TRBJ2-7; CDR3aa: CASSLAGGSYEQYF; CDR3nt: TGCGCCAGCAGCTTGGCCGGGGGTTCCTACGAGCAGTACTTC
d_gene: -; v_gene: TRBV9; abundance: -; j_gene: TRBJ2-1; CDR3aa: CASSVKGYNEQFF; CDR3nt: TGTGCCAGCAGCGTAAAGGGATACAATGAGCAGTTCTTC
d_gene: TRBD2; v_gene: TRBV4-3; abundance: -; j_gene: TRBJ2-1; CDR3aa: CASSLLAGGYNEQFF; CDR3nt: TGCGCCAGCAGCCTCCTAGCGGGAGGTTACAATGAGCAGTTCTTC
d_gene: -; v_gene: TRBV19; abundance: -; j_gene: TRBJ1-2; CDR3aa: CASSWDANYGYTF; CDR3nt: TGTGCCAGTAGTTGGGATGCTAACTATGGCTACACCTTC
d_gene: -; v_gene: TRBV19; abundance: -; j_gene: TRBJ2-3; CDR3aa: CASSIDHLRSDTQYF; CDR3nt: TGTGCCAGTAGTATAGATCATTTGCGCTCTGATACGCAGTATTTT
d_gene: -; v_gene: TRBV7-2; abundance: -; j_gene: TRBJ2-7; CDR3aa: CASSLFGVAYEQYF; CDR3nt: TGTGCCAGCAGCCTCTTCGGGGTGGCCTACGAGCAGTACTTC
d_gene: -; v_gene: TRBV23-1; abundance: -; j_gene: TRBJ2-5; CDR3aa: CASGRRTAEQETQYF; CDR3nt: TGCGCCAGCGGAAGGAGGACAGCGGAACAAGAGACCCAGTACTTC
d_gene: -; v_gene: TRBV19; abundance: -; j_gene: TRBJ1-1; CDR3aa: CASTPTVMNTEAFF; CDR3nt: TGTGCCAGTACGCCGACAGTTATGAACACTGAAGCTTTCTTT
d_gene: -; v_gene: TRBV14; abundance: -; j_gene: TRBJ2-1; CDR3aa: CASSQDPGGLWIYNEQFF; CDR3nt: TGTGCCAGCAGCCAAGATCCGGGGGGCCTATGGATATACAATGAGCAGTTCTTC
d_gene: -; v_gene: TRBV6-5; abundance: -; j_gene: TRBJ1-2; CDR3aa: CASRKSQGYGYTF; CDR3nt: TGTGCCAGCAGAAAGTCCCAGGGGTATGGCTACACCTTC
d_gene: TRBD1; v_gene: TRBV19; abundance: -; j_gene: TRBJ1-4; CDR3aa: CASSPSTGSGEKLFF; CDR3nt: TGTGCCAGTAGTCCTTCGACAGGGTCGGGTGAAAAACTGTTTTTT
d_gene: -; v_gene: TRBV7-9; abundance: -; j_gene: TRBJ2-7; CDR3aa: CASSPRGIRDHEQYF; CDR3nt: TGTGCCAGCAGCCCCCGGGGAATTAGGGACCACGAGCAGTACTTC
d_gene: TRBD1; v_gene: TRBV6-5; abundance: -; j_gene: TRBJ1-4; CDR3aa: CASSQGTGVNEKLFF; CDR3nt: TGTGCCAGCAGTCAAGGCACAGGGGTTAATGAAAAACTGTTTTTT
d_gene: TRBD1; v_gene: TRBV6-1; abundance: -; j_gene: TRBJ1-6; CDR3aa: CASSERTGVVLTLHF; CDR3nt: TGTGCCAGCAGTGAACGGACAGGGGTTGTGTTAACCCTCCACTTT
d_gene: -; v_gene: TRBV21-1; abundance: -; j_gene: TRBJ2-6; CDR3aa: CASRVIGPGANVLTF; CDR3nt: TGTGCCAGCAGGGTTATCGGTCCTGGGGCCAACGTCCTGACTTTC
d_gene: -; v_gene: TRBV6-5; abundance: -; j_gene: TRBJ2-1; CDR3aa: CASSRDNEQFF; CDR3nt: TGTGCCAGCAGTAGGGATAATGAGCAGTTCTTC
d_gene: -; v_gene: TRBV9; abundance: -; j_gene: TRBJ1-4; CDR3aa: CASSVEGLGKLFF; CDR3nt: TGTGCCAGCAGCGTAGAGGGGTTGGGAAAACTGTTTTTT
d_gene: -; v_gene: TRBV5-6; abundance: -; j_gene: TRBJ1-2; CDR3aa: CASSLQGWGYTF; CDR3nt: TGTGCCAGCAGCTTACAGGGCTGGGGCTACACCTTC
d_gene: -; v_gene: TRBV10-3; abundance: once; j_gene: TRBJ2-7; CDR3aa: CAIGSGTVDEQYF; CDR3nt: TGTGCCATCGGATCCGGGACGGTCGACGAGCAGTACTTC
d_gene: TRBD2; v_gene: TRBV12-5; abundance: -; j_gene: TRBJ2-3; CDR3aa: CASGLGAGGPTDTQYF; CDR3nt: TGTGCTAGTGGTTTGGGAGCGGGGGGGCCGACAGATACGCAGTATTTT
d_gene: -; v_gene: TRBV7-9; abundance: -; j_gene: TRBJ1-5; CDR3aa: CASSRWTASDPQPQHF; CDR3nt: TGTGCCAGCAGCCGGTGGACAGCCTCCGACCCTCAGCCCCAGCATTTT
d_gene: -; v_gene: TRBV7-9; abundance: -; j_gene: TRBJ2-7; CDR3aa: CASSLDYGQSSYEQYF; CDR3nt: TGTGCCAGCAGCTTAGATTACGGACAGAGCTCCTACGAGCAGTACTTC
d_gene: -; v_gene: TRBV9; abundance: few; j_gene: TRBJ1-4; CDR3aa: CASSVEDGEKLFF; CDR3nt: TGTGCCAGCAGCGTAGAGGACGGTGAAAAACTGTTTTTT
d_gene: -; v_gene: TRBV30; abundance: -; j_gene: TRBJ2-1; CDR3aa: CAWSTSGGISNEQFF; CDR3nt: TGTGCCTGGAGTACCAGCGGAGGTATATCCAATGAGCAGTTCTTC
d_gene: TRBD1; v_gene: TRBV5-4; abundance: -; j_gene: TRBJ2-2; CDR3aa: CASSFSGGMWAGELFF; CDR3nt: TGTGCCAGCAGCTTTTCAGGGGGAATGTGGGCCGGGGAGCTGTTTTTT